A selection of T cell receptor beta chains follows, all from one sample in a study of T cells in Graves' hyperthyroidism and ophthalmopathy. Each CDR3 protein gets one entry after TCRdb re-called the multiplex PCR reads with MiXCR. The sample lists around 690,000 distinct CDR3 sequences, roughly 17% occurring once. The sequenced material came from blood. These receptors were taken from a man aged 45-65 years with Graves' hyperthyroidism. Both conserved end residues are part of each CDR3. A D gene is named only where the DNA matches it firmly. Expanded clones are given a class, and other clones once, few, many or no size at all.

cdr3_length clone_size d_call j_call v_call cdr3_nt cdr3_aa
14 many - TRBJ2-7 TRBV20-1 TGCAGCGCTAGGTCGGTAGGATACTCCTACGAGCAGTACTTC CSARSVGYSYEQYF
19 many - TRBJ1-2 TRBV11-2 TGTGCCAGCAGCACGCAAATCCGAGACCTAGGCTATAGGGACTATGGCTACACCTTC CASSTQIRDLGYRDYGYTF
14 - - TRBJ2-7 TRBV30 TGTGCCTGGAGTGTACGGGGAGGATCCTACGAGCAGTACTTC CAWSVRGGSYEQYF
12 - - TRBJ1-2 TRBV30 TGTGCCTGGATCGAGGGATCCATTGGCTACACCTTC CAWIEGSIGYTF
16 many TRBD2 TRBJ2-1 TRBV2 TGTGCCAGCAGTGGAATAGCGGGAGAGTCCTACAATGAGCAGTTCTTC CASSGIAGESYNEQFF
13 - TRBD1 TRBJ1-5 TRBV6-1 TGTGCCAGCAGAAGGACAGGGTTCCAGCCCCAGCATTTT CASRRTGFQPQHF
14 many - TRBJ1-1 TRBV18 TGTGCCAGCTCACCAACCAACCCAGGGACTGAAGCTTTCTTT CASSPTNPGTEAFF
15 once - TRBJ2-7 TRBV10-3 TGTGCCATCAGTGAATCAGGACTGGGGGCCTACGAGCAGTACTTC CAISESGLGAYEQYF
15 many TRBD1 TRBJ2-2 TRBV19 TGTGCCAGTAGTATAGGTGGAACAGGGGCCGGGGAGCTGTTTTTT CASSIGGTGAGELFF
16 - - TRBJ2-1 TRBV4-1 TGCGCCAGCAGCCAAGTTGCCTCCCCCGGTTACAATGAGCAGTTCTTC CASSQVASPGYNEQFF
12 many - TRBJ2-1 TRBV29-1 TGCAGCGTTGATGTGGGAGGTGATGAGCAGTTCTTC CSVDVGGDEQFF
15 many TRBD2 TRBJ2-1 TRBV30 TGTGCCTGGAACGGACTAGCGGGAGGAGACAATGAGCAGTTCTTC CAWNGLAGGDNEQFF